The present T cell receptor beta chain was sequenced within a study of shared clonotypes between healthy human individuals. Turning to the study itself: The cohort had a couple of women and a few men, ages 18 to 49.

As regards this clone: The antigen is undetermined.

The protocol was immunoSEQ multiplex PCR, while the TCRdb copy is restricted to in-frame clones and leaves out a portion. The sample holds about 2.3 million clones, 85% to 95% seen once. The CD4+ fraction was divided into a CD45RA+ naive subset and a CD45RA-negative memory subset. Study-wide results and caveats: Estimated richness was generally greater in naive than memory subsets.

CDR1 is SGHRS, CDR2 YFSETQ, per germline. This CDR3 has 13 residues. Trimming took off 4 bases at V and 3 bases at J, with 10 bases between the two ends. Sample: naive CD4+ T cells from PBMCs. This sample's subset: CD45RA+ positively selected. The receptor was isolated from a man between 18 and 35 years old in good health. Some clones in this sample may be carry-over from other donors' samples. The chain has TRBV5-1 and TRBJ2-5; D unresolved. Here the CDR3 DNA reads TGCGCCAGCAGCGTGGTGAAAGAAGAGACCCAGTACTTC. Protein: CASSVVKEETQYF.